This TCR beta chain was identified in a study of shared clonotypes between healthy human individuals. At the level of the study: Donors, aged 18 to 49, were two women and a few men. General study results and limits: Larger estimated richness was generally seen in naive subsets than in memory subsets.

Positive CCR7 selection of CD45RO-negative cells yielded the naive CD8 cells, and terminally differentiated effector memory CD45RA+ cells were excluded. The input for sorted-subset replicate PCRs was around 0.2 ug DNA, about 30,000 T cell genomes. TCRdb's table, derived via immunoSEQ multiplex PCR, lists solely in-frame clones and lacks some. The table records around 700,000 clones, around 90% of them present only once. A remark on this clone: What it recognizes is unknown.

Trimming removed 5 bases from V and 7 bases from J, with 18 bases in between. The V gene's germline CDR1 is MDHEN and CDR2 SYDVKM. There are 15 residues in the CDR3. This chain connects TRBV28 to TRBJ2-1; D is unresolved. This TCR derives from a young man in good health. Sequenced input: naive CD8+ T cells sorted from blood. In nucleotides, the CDR3 is TGTGCCAGCAGTCACGGGCAGCTAGATGAGAATGAGCAGTTCTTC. Amino acids: CASSHGQLDENEQFF.